These 30 T cell receptor beta chains came from one sample sequenced in a study of shared clonotypes between healthy human individuals. The assay was immunoSEQ multiplex PCR, and TCRdb's table has in-frame clones only and misses some. Here the sample spans about 1.9 million clones, around 95% being singletons. Cells designated naive CD8 were CD45RO-negative and were positively selected for CCR7, with terminally differentiated effector memory CD45RA+ cells excluded. The specimen was naive CD8+ T cells from PBMCs. These receptors were collected from a young man in good health. Some clones in this sample may be carry-over from other donors' samples.

V usage is TRBV7-2 and J usage is TRBJ2-3, with D unresolved. Trimming cost V 4 bases and J 4 bases, with 12 bases left between them. The CDR3 runs to 14 residues. Germline CDR1 reads SGHTA; CDR2 reads FQGNSA. Here the CDR3 DNA reads TGTGCCAGCAGCTCAATTCGCCCCCCAGATACGCAGTATTTT. This gives the protein CASSSIRPPDTQYF.

V usage is TRBV9 and J usage is TRBJ2-1, with 9 bases lining up with TRBD2. The germline V gene has CDR1 SGDLS and CDR2 YYNGEE. The CDR3 consists of 17 residues. V lost 4 bases to trimming and J lost 4 bases; unmatched junction nucleotides: 12. The CDR3 protein is CASSPFSSGNGYNEQFF. The CDR3, as DNA: TGTGCCAGCAGCCCCTTTTCTAGCGGGAATGGGTACAATGAGCAGTTCTTC.

This chain connects TRBV28 to TRBJ2-7; no clear D. The CDR3 extends over 15 amino acids. The germline gives CDR1 MDHEN, CDR2 SYDVKM. Trimming took off 6 bases at V and 2 bases at J, with 17 bases between the two ends. This chain's CDR3 is CASSPSPLKAYEQYF. CDR3 in DNA: TGTGCCAGCAGCCCCTCCCCTCTCAAGGCCTACGAGCAGTACTTC.

The table lists this clone with a count of one. V usage is TRBV30 and J usage is TRBJ2-7, with TRBD2 identical over 7 bases. This CDR3 spans 13 amino acids. CDR1 is GTSNPN, CDR2 SVGIG, per germline (reference sequence). The J segment lost 5 bases and the V segment lost 0 bases, leaving 4 bases of the junction unmatched. For the CDR3, the DNA is TGTGCCTGGAGTGTCGCGGGAGCCAACGAGCAGTACTTC. It codes for CAWSVAGANEQYF.

The chain uses TRBV4-3 and TRBJ1-3; perhaps TRBD1 as D (6 bases). The CDR3 sequence is 16 residues long. Germline CDR1 reads LGHNA; CDR2 reads YSLEER. Trimming cost V 0 bases and J 0 bases, with 9 bases left between them. CDR3 region: CASSQDPGDSGNTIYF. The CDR3 DNA reads as TGCGCCAGCAGCCAAGACCCAGGGGACTCTGGAAACACCATATATTTT.

The V call is TRBV27, the J call TRBJ2-1; weak D call: TRBD2 (6 bases). The germline CDR1 and CDR2 sequences are MNHEY and SMNVEV (reference sequence). The CDR3 spans 14 residues. Deletions cut 8 bases from V and 8 bases from J, with 19 bases between. CDR3 in DNA: TGTGCCAGCTTGAAGAGGGCCGGGAGCGATGAGCAGTTCTTC. Amino acids: CASLKRAGSDEQFF.

This clone was counted once. The chain joins TRBV7-9 to TRBJ2-3; 7 bases are shared with TRBD1. Per germline, CDR1 SEHNR and CDR2 FQNEAQ (reference sequence). This CDR3 is built from 16 residues. The junction had 11 bases not matched to a gene; V was cut back by 6 bases and J by 2 bases. The CDR3: CASSSPRDSLTDTQYF. The CDR3 DNA follows: TGTGCCAGCAGTTCCCCCCGGGACAGCCTCACAGATACGCAGTATTTT.

The chain combines TRBV29-1 with TRBJ2-1; D may match TRBD1 or TRBD2 (5 bases each). Trimming pared 8 bases from V and 10 bases from J, leaving 21 bases between. CDR3 length: 13 amino acids. CDR1 and CDR2 from the germline V gene are SQVTM and ANQGSEA. The CDR3 loop is CSTLSGTPREQFF. In DNA form, the CDR3 reads TGCAGCACCTTGTCCGGGACCCCACGGGAGCAGTTCTTC.

Written as DNA, the CDR3 is TGTGCCAGCAGTGACCTTCAGGGGGCAGAGACCCAGTACTTC. This gives the protein CASSDLQGAETQYF. The chain joins TRBV2 to TRBJ2-5, with 8 bases identical to TRBD1. V lost 3 bases, J lost 4 bases, and 4 bases stayed unmatched. The CDR3 sequence is 14 residues long. CDR1 SNHLY and CDR2 FYNNEI come from the germline V gene.

The rearrangement links TRBV15 to TRBJ1-2, with D hard to call. CDR3 length: 15 residues. The germline V gene has CDR1 LNHNV and CDR2 YYDKDF (reference sequence). The V gene lost 5 bases and the J gene lost 4 bases, with 17 bases spanning the gap. The CDR3 DNA reads as TGTGCCACCAGCCCTGGGGTCGGATCGGGCTATGGCTACACCTTC. It specifies CATSPGVGSGYGYTF.

As DNA, the CDR3 is TGTGCCAGCAGACCAACCCGTCGGGACAGGGGTCTTTATGGCTACACCTTC. It codes for CASRPTRRDRGLYGYTF. The chain couples TRBV28 to TRBJ1-2; 10 bases map to TRBD1. V lost 6 bases, J lost 5 bases, and 15 bases stayed unmatched. This CDR3 is built from 17 residues. Germline V gives CDR1 MDHEN, CDR2 SYDVKM.

The chain combines TRBV7-9 with TRBJ2-1; D is possibly TRBD1 or TRBD2 (5 bases each). This CDR3 contains 15 residues. V lost 3 bases to trimming and J lost 4 bases, with 13 bases between them. Germline CDR1 reads SEHNR; CDR2 reads FQNEAQ (reference sequence). CDR3 in amino acids: CASSFKERGYNEQFF. In nucleotides, the CDR3 is TGTGCCAGCAGCTTTAAAGAGAGGGGTTACAATGAGCAGTTCTTC.

This clone appeared a single time. The CDR3 reads CASSQEGLLAGPYNEQFF. The CDR3, as DNA: TGTGCCAGCAGCCAAGAGGGTTTACTAGCGGGACCTTACAATGAGCAGTTCTTC. This chain links TRBV4-2 with TRBJ2-1; 10 nucleotides line up with TRBD2. Trimming at V came to 0 bases and at J to 4 bases, leaving 9 bases not matched to a gene. CDR3 length: 18 amino acids. Looked up from germline, CDR1 is LGHNA and CDR2 is YNFKEQ.

This rearrangement joins TRBV27 to TRBJ2-6, with TRBD2 matching over 7 bases. Germline assignment: CDR1 MNHEY and CDR2 SMNVEV (reference sequence). This CDR3 is 17 amino acids long. V trimming: 5 bases; J trimming: 0 bases; junction bases outside the gene matches: 7. The CDR3 bases are TGTGCCAGCAGTCCCCTCGGGGGGACCTCTGGGGCCAACGTCCTGACTTTC. This sequence encodes CASSPLGGTSGANVLTF. The variable domain in full, with the rest retrieved from reference TRBV27 and TRBJ2-6, is EAQVTQNPRYLITVTGKKLTVTCSQNMNHEYMSWYRQDPGLGLRQIYYSMNVEVTDKGDVPEGYKVSRKEKRNFPLILESPSPNQTSLYFCASSPLGGTSGANVLTFGAGSRLTVL.

The table lists this clone with a count of one. The V gene is TRBV5-6, the J gene TRBJ1-5; a weak D match, TRBD1 (6 bases). V was trimmed by 4 bases and J by 0 bases, leaving 11 bases between them. Per germline, CDR1 SGHDT and CDR2 YYEEEE. The CDR3 is made up of 15 amino acids. The CDR3 sequence is CASSEGQFSNQPQHF. CDR3 DNA sequence: TGTGCCAGCAGCGAGGGACAATTTAGCAATCAGCCCCAGCATTTT.

The genes are TRBV11-2 and TRBJ1-2; no firm D call. There are 13 residues in the CDR3. CDR1 and CDR2 from the germline V gene are SGHAT and FQNNGV. Trimming cost V 6 bases and J 6 bases, with 14 bases left between them. CDR3 nucleotides: TGTGCCAGCAGTTTCAACTTGCGGGATGGCTACACCTTC. It codes for CASSFNLRDGYTF.

This chain links TRBV7-9 with TRBJ2-1, with TRBD2 matching 7 bases. With 5 bases clipped from V and 0 bases from J, the junction kept 4 bases outside the gene matches. Germline lookup yields CDR1 SEHNR and CDR2 FQNEAQ (reference sequence). This CDR3 is 15 amino acids long. CDR3 amino acids: CASSLGLDSYNEQFF. The CDR3 DNA reads TGTGCCAGCAGCCTAGGACTAGACTCCTACAATGAGCAGTTCTTC.

CDR3: CASSQVLTGLNTEAFF. CDR3 nucleotides: TGCGCCAGCAGCCAAGTACTTACGGGGCTGAACACTGAAGCTTTCTTT. The V and J genes are TRBV4-3 and TRBJ1-1; weak D call: TRBD1 (5 bases). Trimming cost V 1 base and J 0 bases, with 12 bases left between them. This CDR3 comprises 16 residues. The germline gives CDR1 LGHNA, CDR2 YSLEER.

Regarding this clone: Other DNA sequences in this specimen translate into the identical CDR3. The chain is built from TRBV4-3 and TRBJ2-7; no reliable D call. The V and J ends lost 0 bases and 0 bases respectively, with 9 bases between them. This CDR3 contains 15 residues. CDR1 is LGHNA and CDR2 is YSLEER in the germline V gene. CDR3 region: CASSQEAGPSYEQYF. DNA for the CDR3: TGCGCCAGCAGCCAAGAAGCCGGACCCTCCTACGAGCAGTACTTC.

The J gene is TRBJ2-5, the V gene TRBV5-6, with TRBD1 as a possible D gene (5 bases). The V gene lost 7 bases and the J gene lost 1 base, with 20 bases spanning the gap. The CDR3 has 16 amino acids. Germline-derived CDR1 and CDR2 are SGHDT and YYEEEE. CDR3 in amino acids: CASEFMTDSFQETQYF. DNA for the CDR3: TGTGCCAGCGAATTCATGACAGACAGCTTCCAAGAGACCCAGTACTTC.

In its sample, this clone was seen once. Other DNA sequences in the same sample also yield this CDR3. This chain links TRBV27 with TRBJ2-7; D unclear. CDR1 is MNHEY, CDR2 SMNVEV, per germline (reference sequence). There are 14 residues in the CDR3. V gave up 2 bases and J gave up 4 bases, with 12 bases separating them. CDR3 in amino acids: CASSLGTLGYEQYF. DNA of the CDR3: TGTGCCAGCAGTTTAGGAACCTTAGGGTACGAGCAGTACTTC.

The chain carries TRBV6-6 and TRBJ2-5; D may be TRBD1 (6 bases). Germline CDR1 and CDR2: MNHNY and SVGAGI (reference sequence). The CDR3 is 16 amino acids. Trimming shortened V by 2 bases and J by 2 bases, and 15 bases separated the two germline ends. The DNA of the CDR3 is TGTGCCAGCAGTTACAAGGGACATGACCCACAAGAGACCCAGTACTTC. This encodes CASSYKGHDPQETQYF.

CDR3 sequence (DNA): TGTGCCACCAGCAGAGGGGCAGGGGGCGGCTATGGCTACACCTTC. Protein: CATSRGAGGGYGYTF. The chain combines TRBV15 with TRBJ1-2; 8 bases line up with TRBD1. Germline CDR1 LNHNV, CDR2 YYDKDF (reference sequence). J was trimmed by 4 bases and V by 1 base; bases with no gene match: 5. CDR3 length: 15 amino acids. The whole variable domain, filled in from reference TRBV15 and TRBJ1-2, reads DAMVIQNPRYQVTQFGKPVTLSCSQTLNHNVMYWYQQKSSQAPKLLFHYYDKDFNNEADTPDNFQSRRPNTSFCFLDIRSPGLGDTAMYLCATSRGAGGGYGYTFGSGTRLTVV.

V and J are TRBV29-1 and TRBJ2-3; TRBD2 might be the D (7 bases). Germline V gives CDR1 SQVTM, CDR2 ANQGSEA. This CDR3 has 16 amino acids. Trimming cost V 0 bases and J 2 bases, with 15 bases left between them. CDR3 sequence reads: CSVEDLGGRDTDTQYF. The CDR3 DNA reads TGCAGCGTTGAAGATCTGGGGGGGCGGGACACAGATACGCAGTATTTT.

V and J are TRBV28 and TRBJ2-7; TRBD2 is a possible D gene (5 bases). CDR1 and CDR2 (germline): MDHEN, SYDVKM. Trimming pared 4 bases from V and 0 bases from J, leaving 16 bases between. This CDR3 region has 16 residues. The chain's CDR3 is CASSSPPAAGSYEQYF. As DNA, the CDR3 is TGTGCCAGCAGTTCCCCGCCTGCGGCGGGCTCCTACGAGCAGTACTTC. The variable domain in full, completed from reference TRBV28 and TRBJ2-7, reads DVKVTQSSRYLVKRTGEKVFLECVQDMDHENMFWYRQDPGLGLRLIYFSYDVKMKEKGDIPEGYSVSREKKERFSLILESASTNQTSMYLCASSSPPAAGSYEQYFGPGTRLTVT.

This CDR3 is CASSGQSTEAFF. The CDR3 DNA sequence: TGCGCCAGCAGTGGACAGTCCACTGAAGCTTTCTTT. The gene calls are TRBV5-1 and TRBJ1-1, with D possibly TRBD1 on 6 matching bases. CDR1 is SGHRS and CDR2 is YFSETQ in the germline V gene. The V and J ends lost 5 bases and 4 bases respectively, with 9 bases between them. The CDR3 has 12 amino acids. The variable domain in full, with the rest retrieved from reference TRBV5-1 and TRBJ1-1, is KAGVTQTPRYLIKTRGQQVTLSCSPISGHRSVSWYQQTPGQGLQFLFEYFSETQRNKGNFPGRFSGRQFSNSRSEMNVSTLELGDSALYLCASSGQSTEAFFGQGTRLTVV.

In this sample, this clone turned up a few times. The rearrangement joins TRBV5-6 to TRBJ2-7; 7 nucleotides agree with TRBD2. CDR1 is SGHDT, CDR2 YYEEEE, per germline. The length of the CDR3 is 14 residues. V dropped 1 base and J dropped 2; count of bases not matched to a gene: 3. The CDR3: CASSLRRETYEQYF. The CDR3, as DNA: TGTGCCAGCAGCTTGAGGCGGGAGACCTACGAGCAGTACTTC.

This clone came up a few times. The same CDR3 is also encoded by other DNA sequences in this sample. The chain recombines TRBV29-1 with TRBJ1-1; no reliable D call. V shed 4 bases and J shed 0 bases, with 3 bases lying between them. The CDR3 totals 11 residues. Germline V gives CDR1 SQVTM, CDR2 ANQGSEA. CDR3 region: CSVGVNTEAFF. The CDR3 nucleotides read TGCAGCGTTGGGGTGAACACTGAAGCTTTCTTT.

The rearrangement joins TRBV9 to TRBJ2-5, with D perhaps given as TRBD1 or TRBD2 (5 bases each). The V and J ends lost 4 bases and 5 bases respectively, with 18 bases between them. Per the germline V gene, CDR1 is SGDLS and CDR2 is YYNGEE. The CDR3 is made up of 15 amino acids. In DNA, the CDR3 is TGTGCCAGCAGCCCAATAGGGACCCCAGCGGAGACCCAGTACTTC. This codes for CASSPIGTPAETQYF.

CDR3 DNA: TGTGCCAGCAACCTCGAGTTAACTAGCGGGGGAGACACCGGGGAGCTGTTTTTT. Its protein product is CASNLELTSGGDTGELFF. The chain carries TRBV2 and TRBJ2-2; 11 bases are a match to TRBD2. Germline CDR1 reads SNHLY; CDR2 reads FYNNEI. The V gene end was trimmed by 7 bases and the J gene end by 3 bases; junction bases not matched to a gene: 13. The CDR3 totals 18 residues.